What follows is one T cell receptor (beta chain) and its context. TCRdb reprocessed the 5' RACE reads via MiXCR and lists one record per CDR3 protein. The sample includes around 140,000 distinct CDR3 sequences, roughly 6.3% of them seen just once. The data stem from a study of T-cell memory formation after mild COVID-19. The CDR3 extends over 16 amino acids. Germline-derived CDR1 and CDR2 are SGHVS and FQNEAQ. V lost 5 bases and J 2 bases, leaving 17 bases between the germline ends. This TCR was sampled from an adult woman who had mild COVID-19 (a few samples of this study predate the infection). Cell type and time point are not known. V usage is TRBV7-8 and J usage is TRBJ2-3; the D gene is possibly TRBD2 (5 bases). The sequenced material came from PBMCs or a T cell subset sorted from them (not recorded which). This CDR3 reads CASSPGAGYNTDTQYF. CDR3 DNA sequence: TGTGCCAGCAGCCCCGGCGCGGGCTATAACACAGATACGCAGTATTTT.